One sample yielded the 17 T cell receptor beta chains listed below, sequenced in a study of cytomegalovirus exposure and HLA in healthy donors. Primers for the PCR totalled 60 Vbeta and 13 Jbeta. Produced via immunoSEQ multiplex PCR; TCRdb's table is partial and in-frame only. The listing contains 200,000 or so clones. The sample taken for sequencing was PBMCs. The receptors originated from a boy aged 10-17 years in good health and CMV-seronegative.

The chain uses TRBV27 and TRBJ1-5; weak D call: TRBD1 (5 bases). The CDR3 consists of 15 residues. Germline loops: CDR1 MNHEY, CDR2 SMNVEV (reference sequence). V was shortened by 8 bases and J by 1 base, with 15 bases between the two germline ends. The CDR3 loop is CASRAGHPSNQPQHF. For the CDR3, the DNA is TGTGCCAGCCGCGCGGGGCATCCAAGCAATCAGCCCCAGCATTTT.

The rearrangement uses TRBV18 and TRBJ2-6; 9 bases map to TRBD1. CDR3 size: 17 residues. The germline gives CDR1 KGHSH, CDR2 LQKENI. Unmatched junction bases numbered 6, after V lost 4 bases and J lost 2 bases. The CDR3 DNA reads as TGTGCCAGCTCACAAAACCGGGACAGGGCTGGGGCCAACGTCCTGACTTTC. Protein: CASSQNRDRAGANVLTF.

The chain carries TRBV7-2 and TRBJ2-7; D possibly corresponds to TRBD1 (5 bases). This CDR3 region has 15 residues. The germline gives CDR1 SGHTA, CDR2 FQGNSA. V was shortened by 3 bases and J by 1 base, with 13 bases between the two germline ends. DNA of the CDR3: TGTGCCAGCAGCTTGTTAACAGGTTCATCCTACGAGCAGTACTTC. It codes for CASSLLTGSSYEQYF.

The rearrangement uses TRBV5-1 and TRBJ2-5; 7 nucleotides agree with TRBD1. The CDR3 runs to 15 residues. After removal of 4 bases from V and 5 bases from J, the junction contained 11 bases not matched to a gene. CDR1 and CDR2 (germline): SGHRS, YFSETQ. In DNA, the CDR3 is TGCGCCAGCAGCCCAACGTTACAGGGGATCGAGACCCAGTACTTC. This translates into CASSPTLQGIETQYF.

The chain has TRBV7-2 and TRBJ1-1; weak D call: TRBD1 (6 bases). In germline, CDR1 is SGHTA, CDR2 FQGNSA. The CDR3 spans 17 residues. The germline V and J ends were trimmed by 1 base and 7 bases, with 22 bases remaining between them. For the CDR3, the DNA is TGTGCCAGCAGCTTAGGGTGGGGGGGGCAAAGGGGCCGTGAAGCTTTCTTT. It encodes CASSLGWGGQRGREAFF.

V usage is TRBV7-9 and J usage is TRBJ2-1; TRBD2 agrees at 13 bases. With V trimmed by 3 bases and J by 2 bases, 4 bases remained unmatched. The length of the CDR3 is 17 residues. The germline V gene has CDR1 SEHNR and CDR2 FQNEAQ (reference sequence). CDR3 in DNA: TGTGCCAGCAGCTTTGGACTAGCGGGGGACCCCTACAATGAGCAGTTCTTC. It is translated as CASSFGLAGDPYNEQFF.

The V and J genes are TRBV28 and TRBJ1-6; a weak D match, TRBD1 (5 bases). The V gene lost 7 bases and the J gene lost 5 bases, with 9 bases spanning the gap. Germline V gene lookup returns CDR1 MDHEN and CDR2 SYDVKM. The CDR3 sequence is 13 residues long. CDR3 nucleotide sequence: TGTGCCAGCAAGACAGACAATAATTCACCCCTCCACTTT. The encoded protein is CASKTDNNSPLHF.

CDR3 nucleotide sequence: TGTGCCAGTAGTCAACCGGGACAGGGGGCGGAGTACTTC. The encoded protein is CASSQPGQGAEYF. The chain is built from TRBV19 and TRBJ2-7; 12 bases are a match to TRBD1. Unmatched junction bases numbered 7, after V lost 5 bases and J lost 11 bases. CDR1 and CDR2 from the germline V gene are LNHDA and SQIVND (reference sequence). This CDR3 is 13 amino acids long.

The chain is built from TRBV11-1 and TRBJ2-3, with D unresolved. Trimming cost V 7 bases and J 1 base, with 9 bases left between them. The CDR3 length is 13 residues. Germline V CDR1 and CDR2: SGHAT, FQDESV (reference sequence). CDR3 amino acids: CASTNTRTDTQYF. As DNA, the CDR3 is TGTGCCAGCACCAATACACGCACAGATACGCAGTATTTT.

The chain recombines TRBV30 with TRBJ1-1; D gene unclear. Trimming pared 3 bases from V and 1 base from J, leaving 15 bases between. Germline assignment: CDR1 GTSNPN and CDR2 SVGIG (reference sequence). This CDR3 comprises 15 residues. Here the CDR3 reads CAWRSRGMGNTEAFF. The CDR3 region has the DNA TGTGCCTGGAGATCTCGAGGGATGGGGAACACTGAAGCTTTCTTT.

This rearrangement joins TRBV19 to TRBJ2-1; 10 bases match TRBD1. The ends lost 3 bases at V and 7 bases at J; junction bases unmatched: 9. CDR1 is LNHDA and CDR2 is SQIVND in the germline V gene (reference sequence). The CDR3 spans 16 residues. The CDR3 loop is CASSMLRGTGVNEQFF. In nucleotides, the CDR3 is TGTGCCAGTAGTATGTTGAGGGGGACAGGGGTGAATGAGCAGTTCTTC.

The genes are TRBV6-1 and TRBJ2-5; D is unresolved. The assigned J gene may be wrong: the sequence end matches TRBJ2-7 better. This CDR3 has 14 amino acids. Looked up from germline, CDR1 is MNHNS and CDR2 is SASEGT. For the CDR3, the DNA is TGTGCCAGCAGTCCAAGTAGGAGTTTACACGAGCAGTACTTC. It is translated as CASSPSRSLHEQYF.

A word on this clone: The junction shows a germline mismatch at one end, possibly a read error. The chain recombines TRBV5-1 with TRBJ2-7; 7 bases line up with TRBD1. The CDR3 has 14 residues. CDR1 SGHRS and CDR2 YFSETQ come from the germline V gene. CDR3: CASSLPGQSFEQYF. The CDR3 DNA reads as TGCGCCAGCAGCTTACCGGGACAGTCCTTCGAGCAGTACTTC.

This chain uses TRBV19 with TRBJ2-5; 9 nucleotides align to TRBD1. V was clipped by 3 bases and J by 4 bases; unmatched bases: 12. The CDR3 sequence is 17 residues long. Looked up from germline, CDR1 is LNHDA and CDR2 is SQIVND (reference sequence). The CDR3 loop reads CASSIGTGSLRGETQYF. The CDR3 DNA follows: TGTGCCAGTAGTATTGGGACAGGGAGTTTGAGGGGAGAGACCCAGTACTTC.

The chain employs TRBV5-1 and TRBJ1-2; 11 bases line up with TRBD1. Germline trimming cut 4 bases from V and 8 bases from J; bases unmatched to any gene: 10. This CDR3 spans 15 amino acids. Germline V gives CDR1 SGHRS, CDR2 YFSETQ. The CDR3 spells CASSPLRTGGEGYTF. Written as DNA, the CDR3 is TGCGCCAGCAGCCCACTTAGGACAGGGGGCGAAGGCTACACCTTC.

The chain carries TRBV6-4 and TRBJ2-1, with 10 bases matching TRBD2. The germline gives CDR1 MRHNA, CDR2 SNTAGT. This CDR3 spans 14 amino acids. After removal of 3 bases from V and 5 bases from J, the junction contained 1 base not matched to a gene. DNA for the CDR3: TGTGCCAGCAGTGAAGCGGGGGGGCACAATGAGCAGTTCTTC. Its translation is CASSEAGGHNEQFF.

The J gene is TRBJ2-1, the V gene TRBV5-1; D gene uncertain. The V gene's germline CDR1 is SGHRS and CDR2 YFSETQ. The CDR3 loop spans 14 amino acids. Trimming shortened V by 0 bases and J by 9 bases, and 13 bases separated the two germline ends. CDR3 residues: CASSLGTGGSEQFF. CDR3 nucleotide sequence: TGCGCCAGCAGCTTGGGTACTGGCGGTAGTGAGCAGTTCTTC.